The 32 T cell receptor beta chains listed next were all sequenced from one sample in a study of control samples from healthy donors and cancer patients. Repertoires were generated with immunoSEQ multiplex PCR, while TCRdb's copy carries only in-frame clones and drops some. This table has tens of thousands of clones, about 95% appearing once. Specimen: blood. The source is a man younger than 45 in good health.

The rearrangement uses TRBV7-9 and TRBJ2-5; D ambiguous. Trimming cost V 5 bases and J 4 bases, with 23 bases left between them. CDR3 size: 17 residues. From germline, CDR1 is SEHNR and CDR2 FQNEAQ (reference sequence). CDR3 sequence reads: CASSPRTRAWPGETQYF. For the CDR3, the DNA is TGTGCCAGCAGCCCGCGGACCCGAGCCTGGCCGGGAGAGACCCAGTACTTC.

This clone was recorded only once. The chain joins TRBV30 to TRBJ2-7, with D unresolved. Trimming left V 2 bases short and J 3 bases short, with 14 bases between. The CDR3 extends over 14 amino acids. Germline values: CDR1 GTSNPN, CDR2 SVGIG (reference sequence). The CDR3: CAWSLTAGSYEQYF. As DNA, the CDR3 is TGTGCCTGGAGTCTGACTGCAGGAAGCTACGAGCAGTACTTC.

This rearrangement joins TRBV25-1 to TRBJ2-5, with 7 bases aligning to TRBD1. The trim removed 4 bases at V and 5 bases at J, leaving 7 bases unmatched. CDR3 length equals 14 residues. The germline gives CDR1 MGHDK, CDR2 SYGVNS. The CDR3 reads CASSVRGGSETQYF. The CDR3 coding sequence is TGTGCCAGCAGTGTTCGAGGGGGCTCTGAGACCCAGTACTTC. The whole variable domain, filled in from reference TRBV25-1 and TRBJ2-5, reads EADIYQTPRYLVIGTGKKITLECSQTMGHDKMYWYQQDPGMELHLIHYSYGVNSTEKGDLSSESTVSRIRTEHFPLTLESARPSHTSQYLCASSVRGGSETQYFGPGTRLLVL.

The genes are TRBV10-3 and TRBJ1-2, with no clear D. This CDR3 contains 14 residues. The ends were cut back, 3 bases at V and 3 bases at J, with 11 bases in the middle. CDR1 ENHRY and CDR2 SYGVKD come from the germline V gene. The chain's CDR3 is CAISEGSPDYGYTF. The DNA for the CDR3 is TGTGCCATCAGTGAAGGCTCTCCGGACTATGGCTACACCTTC.

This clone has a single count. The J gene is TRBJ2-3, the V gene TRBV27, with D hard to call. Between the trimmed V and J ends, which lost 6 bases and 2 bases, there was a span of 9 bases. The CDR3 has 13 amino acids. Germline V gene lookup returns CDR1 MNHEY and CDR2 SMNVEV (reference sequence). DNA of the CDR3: TGTGCCAGCAGATCCCCTTTCACAGATACGCAGTATTTT. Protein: CASRSPFTDTQYF.

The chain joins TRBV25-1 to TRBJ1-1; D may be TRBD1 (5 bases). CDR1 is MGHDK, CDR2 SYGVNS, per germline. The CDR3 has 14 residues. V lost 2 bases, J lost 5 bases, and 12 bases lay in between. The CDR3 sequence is CASSEGGVRTEAFF. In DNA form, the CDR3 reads TGTGCCAGCAGTGAAGGGGGTGTAAGGACTGAAGCTTTCTTT.

The CDR3 DNA is TGTGCCAGCAGTTTAGCGGGAGGGGCCGAGCAGTACTTC. This translates into CASSLAGGAEQYF. V usage is TRBV12-3 or TRBV12-4 and J usage is TRBJ2-7, with 7 positions matching TRBD2. With V trimmed by 0 bases and J by 6 bases, 2 bases remained unmatched. This CDR3 has 13 residues.

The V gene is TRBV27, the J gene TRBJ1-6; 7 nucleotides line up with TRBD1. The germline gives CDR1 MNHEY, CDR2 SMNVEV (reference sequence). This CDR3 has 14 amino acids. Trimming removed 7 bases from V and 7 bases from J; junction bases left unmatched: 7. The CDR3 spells CASTRTGSNSPLHF. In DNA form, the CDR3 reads TGTGCCAGCACCCGGACAGGCTCCAATTCACCCCTCCACTTT.

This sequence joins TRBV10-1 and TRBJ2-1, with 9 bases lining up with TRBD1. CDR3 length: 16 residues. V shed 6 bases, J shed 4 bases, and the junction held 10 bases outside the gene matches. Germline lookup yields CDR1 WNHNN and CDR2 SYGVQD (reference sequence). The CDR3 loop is CASSKVRTGVYNEQFF. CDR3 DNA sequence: TGCGCCAGCAGCAAAGTAAGGACAGGGGTTTACAATGAGCAGTTCTTC.

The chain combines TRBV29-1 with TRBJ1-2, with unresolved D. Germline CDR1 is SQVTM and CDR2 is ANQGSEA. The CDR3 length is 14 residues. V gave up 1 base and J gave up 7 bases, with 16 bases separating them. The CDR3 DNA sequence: TGCAGCGTTGAAGGGGCCTTTAAGCGGGTTGGCTACACCTTC. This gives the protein CSVEGAFKRVGYTF.

DNA of the CDR3: TGTGCCACCAGTGCTGAGGGACAGCCCCAGCATTTT. Translated, it gives CATSAEGQPQHF. The chain carries TRBV24-1 and TRBJ1-5; D uncertain. This CDR3 contains 12 residues. Trimming pared 5 bases from V and 7 bases from J, leaving 8 bases between. Germline CDR1 reads KGHDR; CDR2 reads SFDVKD.

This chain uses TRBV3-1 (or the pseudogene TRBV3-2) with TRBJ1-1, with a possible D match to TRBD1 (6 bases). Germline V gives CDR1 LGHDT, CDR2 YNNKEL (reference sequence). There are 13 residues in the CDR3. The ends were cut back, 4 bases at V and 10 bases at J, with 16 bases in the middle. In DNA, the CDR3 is TGTGCCAGCAGCCGCGAAGGTAGGGGGGGAGCTTTCTTT. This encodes CASSREGRGGAFF.

The CDR3 loop is CASSLGHQNTEAFF. The CDR3 DNA follows: TGTGCCAGCAGCTTAGGACACCAGAACACTGAAGCTTTCTTT. The rearrangement uses TRBV7-8 and TRBJ1-1, with D unresolved. Trimming left V 1 base short and J 1 base short, with 7 bases between. Germline lookup yields CDR1 SGHVS and CDR2 FQNEAQ. The CDR3 consists of 14 residues.

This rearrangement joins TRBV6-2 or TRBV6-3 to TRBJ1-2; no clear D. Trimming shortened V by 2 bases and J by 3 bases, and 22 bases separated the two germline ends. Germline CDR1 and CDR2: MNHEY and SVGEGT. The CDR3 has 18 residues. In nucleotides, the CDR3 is TGTGCCAGCAGTTACCGGGCCATCCATCAAGAGGGCTACTATGGCTACACCTTC. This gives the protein CASSYRAIHQEGYYGYTF.

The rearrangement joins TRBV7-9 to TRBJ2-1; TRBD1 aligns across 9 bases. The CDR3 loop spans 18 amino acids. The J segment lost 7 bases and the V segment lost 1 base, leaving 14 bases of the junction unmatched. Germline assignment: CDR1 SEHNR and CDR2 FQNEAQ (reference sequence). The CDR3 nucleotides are TGTGCCAGCAGCTTAGAAGAGCCACGGGACAGGGTGAATAATGAGCAGTTCTTC. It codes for CASSLEEPRDRVNNEQFF.

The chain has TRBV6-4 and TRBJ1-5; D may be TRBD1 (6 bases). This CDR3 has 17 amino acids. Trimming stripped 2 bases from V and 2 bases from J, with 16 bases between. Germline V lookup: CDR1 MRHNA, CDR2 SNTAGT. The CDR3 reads CASSDTGPKGGNQPQHF. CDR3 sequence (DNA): TGTGCCAGCAGTGACACAGGGCCCAAGGGAGGCAATCAGCCCCAGCATTTT.

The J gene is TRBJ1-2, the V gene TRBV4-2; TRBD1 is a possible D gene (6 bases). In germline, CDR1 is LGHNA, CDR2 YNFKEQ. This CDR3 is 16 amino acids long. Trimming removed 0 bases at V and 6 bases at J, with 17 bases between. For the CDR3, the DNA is TGTGCCAGCAGCCAAGAGGCTTACAGGACAGACGATGGCTACACCTTC. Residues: CASSQEAYRTDDGYTF.

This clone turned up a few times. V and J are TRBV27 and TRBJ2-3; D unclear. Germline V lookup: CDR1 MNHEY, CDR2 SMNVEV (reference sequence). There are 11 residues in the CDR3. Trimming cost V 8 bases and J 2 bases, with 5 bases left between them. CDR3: CASGITDTQYF. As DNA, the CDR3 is TGTGCCAGCGGGATCACAGATACGCAGTATTTT.

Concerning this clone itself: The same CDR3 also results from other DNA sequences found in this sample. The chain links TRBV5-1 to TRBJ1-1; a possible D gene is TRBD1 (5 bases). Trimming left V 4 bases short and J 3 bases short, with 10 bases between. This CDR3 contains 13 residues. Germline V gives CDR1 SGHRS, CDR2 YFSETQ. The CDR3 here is CASSPTGDTEAFF. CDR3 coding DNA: TGCGCCAGCAGCCCGACGGGGGACACTGAAGCTTTCTTT.

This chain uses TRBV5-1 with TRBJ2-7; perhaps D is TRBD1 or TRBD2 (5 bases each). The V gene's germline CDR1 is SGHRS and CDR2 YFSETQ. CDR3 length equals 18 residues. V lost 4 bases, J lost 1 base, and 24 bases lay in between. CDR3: CASSPGIEAGSRSYEQYF. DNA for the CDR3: TGCGCCAGCAGCCCGGGAATTGAAGCAGGGAGCAGATCCTACGAGCAGTACTTC.

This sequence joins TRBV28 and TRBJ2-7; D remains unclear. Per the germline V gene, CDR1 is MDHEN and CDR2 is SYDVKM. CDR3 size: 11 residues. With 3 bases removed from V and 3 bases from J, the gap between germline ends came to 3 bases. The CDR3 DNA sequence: TGTGCCAGCAGTTTTTACTACGAGCAGTACTTC. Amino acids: CASSFYYEQYF. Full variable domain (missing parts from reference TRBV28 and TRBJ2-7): DVKVTQSSRYLVKRTGEKVFLECVQDMDHENMFWYRQDPGLGLRLIYFSYDVKMKEKGDIPEGYSVSREKKERFSLILESASTNQTSMYLCASSFYYEQYFGPGTRLTVT.

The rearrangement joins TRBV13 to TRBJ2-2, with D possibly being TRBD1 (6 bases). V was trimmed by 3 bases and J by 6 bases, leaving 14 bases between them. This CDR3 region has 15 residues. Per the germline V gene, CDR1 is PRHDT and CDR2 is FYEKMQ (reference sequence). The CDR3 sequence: CASSFGAGAAGELFF. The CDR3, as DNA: TGTGCCAGCAGCTTTGGGGCAGGGGCGGCCGGGGAGCTGTTTTTT. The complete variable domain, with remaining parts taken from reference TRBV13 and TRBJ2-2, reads AAGVIQSPRHLIKEKRETATLKCYPIPRHDTVYWYQQGPGQDPQFLISFYEKMQSDKGSIPDRFSAQQFSDYHSELNMSSLELGDSALYFCASSFGAGAAGELFFGEGSRLTVL.

CDR3 residues: CASSIDGNTEAFF. CDR3 nucleotides: TGTGCCAGCAGCATCGACGGGAACACTGAAGCTTTCTTT. V is TRBV3-1 (or the pseudogene TRBV3-2) and J is TRBJ1-1; no clear D. V lost 5 bases, J lost 1 base, and 8 bases lay in between. Germline V gene lookup returns CDR1 LGHDT and CDR2 YNNKEL (reference sequence). This CDR3 has 13 residues.

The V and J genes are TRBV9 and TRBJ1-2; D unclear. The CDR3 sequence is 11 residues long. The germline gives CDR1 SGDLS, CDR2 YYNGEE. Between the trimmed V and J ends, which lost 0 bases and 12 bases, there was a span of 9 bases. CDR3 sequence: CASSVGGLHTF. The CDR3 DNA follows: TGTGCCAGCAGCGTAGGGGGTCTCCACACCTTC.

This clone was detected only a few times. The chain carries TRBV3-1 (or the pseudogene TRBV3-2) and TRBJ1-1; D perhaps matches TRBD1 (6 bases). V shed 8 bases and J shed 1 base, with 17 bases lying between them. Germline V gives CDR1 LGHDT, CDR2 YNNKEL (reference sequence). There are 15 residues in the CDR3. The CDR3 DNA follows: TGTGCCAGCCTCTTAATAGGGGGTAGGAACACTGAAGCTTTCTTT. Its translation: CASLLIGGRNTEAFF.

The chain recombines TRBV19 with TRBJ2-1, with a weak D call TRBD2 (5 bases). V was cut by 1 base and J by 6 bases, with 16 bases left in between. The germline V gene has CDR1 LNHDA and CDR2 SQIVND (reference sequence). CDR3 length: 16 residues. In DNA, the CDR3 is TGTGCCAGTAGTATAGGGGCTAGCTATGCGGCCAATGAGCAGTTCTTC. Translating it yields CASSIGASYAANEQFF.

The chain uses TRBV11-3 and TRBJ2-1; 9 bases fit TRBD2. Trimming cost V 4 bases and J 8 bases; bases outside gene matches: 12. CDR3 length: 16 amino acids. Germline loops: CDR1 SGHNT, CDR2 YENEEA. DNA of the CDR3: TGTGCCAGCAGCTCGGCAACCGGGACTAGCTCCGATGAGCAGTTCTTC. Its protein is CASSSATGTSSDEQFF.

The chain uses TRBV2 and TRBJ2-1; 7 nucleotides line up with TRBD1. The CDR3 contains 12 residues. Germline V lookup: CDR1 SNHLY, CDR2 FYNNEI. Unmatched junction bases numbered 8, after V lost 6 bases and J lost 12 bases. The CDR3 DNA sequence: TGTGCCAGCAGATCCGACAGGGAATGGCAGTTCTTC. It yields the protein CASRSDREWQFF.

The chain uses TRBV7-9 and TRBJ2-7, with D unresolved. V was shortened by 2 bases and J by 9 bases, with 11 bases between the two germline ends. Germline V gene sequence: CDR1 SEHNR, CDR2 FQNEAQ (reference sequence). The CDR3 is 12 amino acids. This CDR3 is CASSLRSTSQYF. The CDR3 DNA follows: TGTGCCAGCAGCTTAAGATCGACGTCGCAGTACTTC. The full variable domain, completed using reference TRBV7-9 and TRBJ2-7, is DTGVSQNPRHKITKRGQNVTFRCDPISEHNRLYWYRQTLGQGPEFLTYFQNEAQLEKSRLLSDRFSAERPKGSFSTLEIQRTEQGDSAMYLCASSLRSTSQYFGPGTRLTVT.

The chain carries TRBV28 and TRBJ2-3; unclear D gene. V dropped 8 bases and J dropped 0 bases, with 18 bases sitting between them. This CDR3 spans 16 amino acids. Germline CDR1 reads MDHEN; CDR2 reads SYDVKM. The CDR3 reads CASSTSTPPSTDTQYF. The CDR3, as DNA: TGTGCCAGCTCAACCTCCACTCCCCCGAGCACAGATACGCAGTATTTT. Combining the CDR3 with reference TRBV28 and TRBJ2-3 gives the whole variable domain DVKVTQSSRYLVKRTGEKVFLECVQDMDHENMFWYRQDPGLGLRLIYFSYDVKMKEKGDIPEGYSVSREKKERFSLILESASTNQTSMYLCASSTSTPPSTDTQYFGPGTRLTVL.

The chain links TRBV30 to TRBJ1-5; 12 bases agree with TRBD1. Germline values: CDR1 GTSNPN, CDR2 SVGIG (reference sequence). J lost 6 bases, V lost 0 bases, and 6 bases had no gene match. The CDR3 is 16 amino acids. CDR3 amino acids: CAWSVPGTGGRQPQHF. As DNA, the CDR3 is TGTGCCTGGAGTGTACCGGGGACAGGGGGCCGTCAGCCCCAGCATTTT.

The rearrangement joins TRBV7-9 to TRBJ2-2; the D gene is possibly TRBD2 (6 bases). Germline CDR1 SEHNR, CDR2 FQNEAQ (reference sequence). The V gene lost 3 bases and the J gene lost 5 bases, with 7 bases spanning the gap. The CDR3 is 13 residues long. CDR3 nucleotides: TGTGCCAGCAGCTTTGGGGGGACCGGGGAGCTGTTTTTT. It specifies CASSFGGTGELFF.